This T cell receptor (beta chain) was identified in a study of cytomegalovirus exposure and HLA in healthy donors. The PCR used 60 Vbeta and 13 Jbeta primers. Profiled with immunoSEQ multiplex PCR; TCRdb holds only in-frame clones, not every one. The sample includes some 140,000 clones, 79% of them seen just once. Broader study findings: A missense DCLRE1C variant was associated with V- and J-gene trimming of TCR beta chains in a later analysis, and an independent cohort replicated the association. An analysis that came later showed most CMV-associated TCR beta chains appearing HLA-restricted.

A word on this clone: Its antigen remains unknown.

The source is a man aged 35 to 55 in good health and CMV-seropositive. Specimen: PBMCs.

The CDR3 nucleotides read TGTGCCATCAGTGAAGGTCAGGACACAGATACGCAGTATTTT. This gives the protein CAISEGQDTDTQYF. The rearrangement uses TRBV10-3 and TRBJ2-3; unclear D gene. The CDR3 covers 14 residues. The V end was cut by 3 bases, the J end by 2 bases, with 9 bases between. Germline CDR1 reads ENHRY; CDR2 reads SYGVKD.